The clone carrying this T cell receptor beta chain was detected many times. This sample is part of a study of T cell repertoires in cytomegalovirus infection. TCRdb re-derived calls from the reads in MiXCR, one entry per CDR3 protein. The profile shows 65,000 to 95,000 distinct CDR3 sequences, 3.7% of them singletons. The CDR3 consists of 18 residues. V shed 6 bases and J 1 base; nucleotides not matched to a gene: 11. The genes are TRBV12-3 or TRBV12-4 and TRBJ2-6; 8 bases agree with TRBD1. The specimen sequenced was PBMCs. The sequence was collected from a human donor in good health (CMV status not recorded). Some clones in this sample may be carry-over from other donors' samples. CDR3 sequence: CASSRLTGGGSGANVLTF. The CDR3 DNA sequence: TGTGCCAGCAGCAGGCTTACAGGGGGAGGTTCTGGGGCCAACGTCCTGACTTTC.